The 13 T cell receptor beta chains reported below all come from one sample, sequenced in a study of human T cells and chemical hapten exposure. Time point specified: patch test 3, about 24 weeks after DPC sensitization. Treatment denoted: therapeutic diphenylcyclopropenone sensitization with weekly scalp DPC. TCRdb re-derived calls from the RACE reads in MiXCR, one entry per CDR3 protein. The sample lists 110,000 or so distinct CDR3 sequences; less than 45% were seen once. Sequenced here: whole blood, sampled in connection with sensitization to the hapten diphenylcyclopropenone (DPC). The receptor set was obtained from a man in his forties with alopecia areata. Some clones in this sample may be carry-over from other donors' samples.

The V and J genes are TRBV7-9 and TRBJ2-1; 9 nucleotides line up with TRBD1. Germline-derived CDR1 and CDR2 are SEHNR and FQNEAQ (reference sequence). This CDR3 region has 15 residues. Trimming took 8 bases from V and 4 from J; bases not matched to a gene: 9. The CDR3 region has the DNA TGTGCCAGCGCTCCAGTGGGACAGGGTTACAATGAGCAGTTCTTC. Translated, it gives CASAPVGQGYNEQFF.

The rearrangement links TRBV20-1 to TRBJ2-3; D is perhaps TRBD1 or TRBD2 (5 bases each). Per the germline V gene, CDR1 is DFQATT and CDR2 is SNEGSKA (reference sequence). V lost 1 base and J 3 bases, leaving 11 bases between the germline ends. The CDR3 runs 14 residues. Here the CDR3 reads CSARAREGTDTQYF. DNA for the CDR3: TGCAGTGCTAGAGCGCGCGAGGGGACAGATACGCAGTATTTT.

V is TRBV15 and J is TRBJ2-3; either TRBD1 or TRBD2 may supply D (5 bases each). Germline values: CDR1 LNHNV, CDR2 YYDKDF (reference sequence). With 5 bases removed from V and 1 base from J, the gap between germline ends came to 16 bases. This CDR3 spans 16 amino acids. CDR3 in DNA: TGTGCCACCAGCGGGACGGTCTTTGCGGGCACAGATACGCAGTATTTT. This sequence encodes CATSGTVFAGTDTQYF.

This clonotype was found a few times. The V call is TRBV12-3 or TRBV12-4, the J call TRBJ2-4; 7 bases fit TRBD1. CDR3 length: 16 amino acids. The trim removed 2 bases at V and 2 bases at J, leaving 6 bases unmatched. The CDR3 reads CASSLFTGVTKNIQYF. The DNA of the CDR3 is TGTGCCAGCAGTTTATTTACAGGGGTCACCAAAAACATTCAGTACTTC.

V usage is TRBV20-1 and J usage is TRBJ2-1; no clear D gene. The CDR3 spans 11 residues. CDR1 is DFQATT and CDR2 is SNEGSKA in the germline V gene (reference sequence). V lost 0 bases and J lost 9, with 6 bases in between. CDR3 loop: CSARDIGEQFF. CDR3 nucleotide sequence: TGCAGTGCTAGAGATATCGGTGAGCAGTTCTTC.

This clonotype was counted a few times. This rearrangement joins TRBV28 to TRBJ1-5; D unresolved. V was pared by 7 bases and J by 3 bases, with 16 bases between. The CDR3 sequence is 15 residues long. Germline CDR1 and CDR2: MDHEN and SYDVKM. Written as DNA, the CDR3 is TGTGCCAGCACCACTACCGAGGGCCTCAATCAGCCCCAGCATTTT. It translates to CASTTTEGLNQPQHF.

The rearrangement uses TRBV10-3 and TRBJ2-7; D is unresolved. The germline CDR1 and CDR2 sequences are ENHRY and SYGVKD. Trimming pared 3 bases from V and 2 bases from J, leaving 8 bases between. CDR3 length equals 13 residues. The CDR3 DNA is TGTGCCATCAGTGATCCCTCCGCCTACGAGCAGTACTTC. Residues: CAISDPSAYEQYF.

This clonotype was counted a few times. The rearrangement uses TRBV29-1 and TRBJ2-3; 8 bases fit TRBD1. Germline V gene data show CDR1 as SQVTM and CDR2 as ANQGSEA. J was trimmed by 1 base and V by 1 base; bases with no gene match: 7. The CDR3 is 16 residues long. CDR3 sequence: CSVEGVRQGRTDTQYF. The CDR3 bases are TGCAGCGTTGAAGGGGTAAGACAGGGGCGCACAGATACGCAGTATTTT.

This clonotype was counted only a few times. The V and J genes are TRBV5-6 and TRBJ2-1, with a weak D call TRBD1 (6 bases). The CDR3 is 16 residues long. V lost 3 bases to trimming and J lost 0 bases, with 13 bases between them. The germline CDR1 and CDR2 sequences are SGHDT and YYEEEE. CDR3 loop: CASSSRQVYSYNEQFF. Here the CDR3 DNA reads TGTGCCAGCAGCTCCAGACAGGTATACTCCTACAATGAGCAGTTCTTC.

The V gene is TRBV11-2, the J gene TRBJ1-3, with 8 nucleotides matching TRBD1. Germline CDR1 reads SGHAT; CDR2 reads FQNNGV. This CDR3 spans 18 amino acids. V dropped 5 bases and J dropped 0; count of bases not matched to a gene: 12. This chain's CDR3 is CASSNRLTQGGSGNTIYF. The DNA for the CDR3 is TGTGCCAGCAGCAATAGACTGACACAGGGGGGCTCTGGAAACACCATATATTTT.

This clonotype was seen a few times. The chain couples TRBV14 to TRBJ2-3; no definite D call. The germline V gene has CDR1 SGHDN and CDR2 FVKESK. The CDR3 totals 13 residues. The V end lost 2 bases, the J end lost 5 bases, and 8 bases lay between the germline ends. The CDR3 loop reads CASSQTRRDTQYF. The CDR3 DNA reads as TGTGCCAGCAGCCAAACCCGTAGAGATACGCAGTATTTT. Full variable domain (rest looked up from reference TRBV14 and TRBJ2-3): EAGVTQFPSHSVIEKGQTVTLRCDPISGHDNLYWYRRVMGKEIKFLLHFVKESKQDESGMPNNRFLAERTGGTYSTLKVQPAELEDSGVYFCASSQTRRDTQYFGPGTRLTVL.

This chain uses TRBV6-1 with TRBJ1-5, with D possibly being TRBD1 (5 bases). Germline CDR1 is MNHNS and CDR2 is SASEGT. The CDR3 length is 15 residues. V was trimmed by 6 bases and J by 0 bases, leaving 12 bases between them. This chain's CDR3 is CASSSSTVSNQPQHF. The CDR3 bases are TGTGCCAGCAGCTCATCGACAGTTAGCAATCAGCCCCAGCATTTT.

The chain recombines TRBV10-3 with TRBJ2-3; 12 bases align to TRBD2. Per germline, CDR1 ENHRY and CDR2 SYGVKD. The CDR3 has 16 residues. V lost 10 bases to trimming and J lost 2 bases; unmatched junction nucleotides: 10. The CDR3 reads CATRDRTSGVTDTQYF. The CDR3 DNA reads TGTGCCACCCGAGATCGGACTAGCGGGGTCACAGATACGCAGTATTTT.